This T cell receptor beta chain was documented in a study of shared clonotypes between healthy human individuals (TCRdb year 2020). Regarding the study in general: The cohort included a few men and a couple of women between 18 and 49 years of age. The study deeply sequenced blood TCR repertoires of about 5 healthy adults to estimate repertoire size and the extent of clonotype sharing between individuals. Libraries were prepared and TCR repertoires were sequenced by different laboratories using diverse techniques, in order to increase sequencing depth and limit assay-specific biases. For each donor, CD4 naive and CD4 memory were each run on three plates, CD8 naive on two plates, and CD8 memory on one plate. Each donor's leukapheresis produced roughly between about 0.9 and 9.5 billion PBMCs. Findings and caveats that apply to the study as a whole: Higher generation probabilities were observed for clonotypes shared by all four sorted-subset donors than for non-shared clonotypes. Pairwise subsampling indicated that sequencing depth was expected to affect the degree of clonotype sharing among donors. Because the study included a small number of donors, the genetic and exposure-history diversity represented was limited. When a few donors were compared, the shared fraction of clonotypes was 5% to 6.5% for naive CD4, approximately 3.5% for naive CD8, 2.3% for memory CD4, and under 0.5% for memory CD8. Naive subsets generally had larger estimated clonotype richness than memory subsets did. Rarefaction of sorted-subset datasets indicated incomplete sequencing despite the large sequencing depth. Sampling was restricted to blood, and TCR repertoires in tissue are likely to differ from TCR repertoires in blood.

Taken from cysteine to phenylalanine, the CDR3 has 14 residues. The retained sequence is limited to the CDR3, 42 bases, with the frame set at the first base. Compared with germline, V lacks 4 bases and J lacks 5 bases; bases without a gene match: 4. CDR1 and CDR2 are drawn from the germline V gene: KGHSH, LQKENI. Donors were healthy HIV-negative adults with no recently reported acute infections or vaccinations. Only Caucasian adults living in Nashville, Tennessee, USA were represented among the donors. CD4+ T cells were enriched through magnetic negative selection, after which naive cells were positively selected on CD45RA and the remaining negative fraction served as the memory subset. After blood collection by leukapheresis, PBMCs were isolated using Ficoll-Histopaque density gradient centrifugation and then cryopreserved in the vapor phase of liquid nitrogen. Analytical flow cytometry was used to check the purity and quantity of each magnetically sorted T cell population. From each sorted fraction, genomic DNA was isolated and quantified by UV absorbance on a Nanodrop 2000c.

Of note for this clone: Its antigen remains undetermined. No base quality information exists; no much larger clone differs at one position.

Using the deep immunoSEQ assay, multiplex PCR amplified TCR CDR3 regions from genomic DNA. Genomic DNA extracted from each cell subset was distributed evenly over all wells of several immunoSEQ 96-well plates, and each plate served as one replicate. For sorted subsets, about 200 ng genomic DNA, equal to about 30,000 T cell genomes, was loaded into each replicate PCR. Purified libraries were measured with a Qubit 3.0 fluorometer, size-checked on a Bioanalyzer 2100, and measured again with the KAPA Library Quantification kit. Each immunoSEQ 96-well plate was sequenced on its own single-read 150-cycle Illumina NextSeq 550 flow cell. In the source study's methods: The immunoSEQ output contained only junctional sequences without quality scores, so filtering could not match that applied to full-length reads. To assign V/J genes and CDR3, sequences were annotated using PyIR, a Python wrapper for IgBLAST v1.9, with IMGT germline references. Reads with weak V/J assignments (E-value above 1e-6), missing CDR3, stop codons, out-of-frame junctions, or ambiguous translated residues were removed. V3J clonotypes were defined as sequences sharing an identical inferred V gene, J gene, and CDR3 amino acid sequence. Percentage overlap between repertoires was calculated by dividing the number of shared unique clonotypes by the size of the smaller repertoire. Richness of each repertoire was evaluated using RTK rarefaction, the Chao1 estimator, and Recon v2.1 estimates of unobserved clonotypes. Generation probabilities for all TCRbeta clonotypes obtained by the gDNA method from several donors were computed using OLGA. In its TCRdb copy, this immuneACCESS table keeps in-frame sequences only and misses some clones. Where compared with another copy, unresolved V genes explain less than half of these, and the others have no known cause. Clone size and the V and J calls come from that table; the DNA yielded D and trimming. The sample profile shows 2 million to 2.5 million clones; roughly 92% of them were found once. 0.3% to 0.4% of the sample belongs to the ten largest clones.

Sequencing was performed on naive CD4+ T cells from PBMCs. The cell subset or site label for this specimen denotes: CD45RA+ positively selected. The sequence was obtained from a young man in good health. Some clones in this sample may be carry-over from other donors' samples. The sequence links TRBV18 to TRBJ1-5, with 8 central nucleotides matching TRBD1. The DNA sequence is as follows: TGTGCCAGCTCACTCTCGGACAGGGATCAGCCCCAGCATTTT. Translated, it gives CASSLSDRDQPQHF. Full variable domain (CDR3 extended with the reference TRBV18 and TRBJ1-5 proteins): NAGVMQNPRHLVRRRGQEARLRCSPMKGHSHVYWYRQLPEEGLKFMVYLQKENIIDESGMPKERFSAEFPKEGPSILRIQQVVRGDSAAYFCASSLSDRDQPQHFGDGTRLSIL.